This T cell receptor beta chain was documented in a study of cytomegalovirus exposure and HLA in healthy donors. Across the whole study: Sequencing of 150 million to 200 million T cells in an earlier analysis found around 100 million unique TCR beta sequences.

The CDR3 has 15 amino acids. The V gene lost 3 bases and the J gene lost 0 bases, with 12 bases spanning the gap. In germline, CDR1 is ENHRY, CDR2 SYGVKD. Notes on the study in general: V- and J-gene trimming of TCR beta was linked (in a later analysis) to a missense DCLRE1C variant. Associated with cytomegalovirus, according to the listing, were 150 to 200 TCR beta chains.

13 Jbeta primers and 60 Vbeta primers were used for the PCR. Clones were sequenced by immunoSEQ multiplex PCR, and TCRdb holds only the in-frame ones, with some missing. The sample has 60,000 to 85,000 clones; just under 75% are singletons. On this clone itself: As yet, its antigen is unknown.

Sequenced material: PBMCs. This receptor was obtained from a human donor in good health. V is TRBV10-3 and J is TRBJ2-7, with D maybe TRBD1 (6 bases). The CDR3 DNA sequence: TGTGCCATCAGTGACTTGGACAGCAGCTCCTACGAGCAGTACTTC. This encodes CAISDLDSSSYEQYF.